The rows below give T cell receptor beta chains drawn from one sample of a study of blood T cell repertoires in COVID-19. Here immunoSEQ multiplex PCR was the method, and the copy in TCRdb shows in-frame clones only, minus some. The sample yields around 250,000 clones, roughly four fifths seen once. Sequencing was done on a sample of PBMCs or T cells enriched from blood (not recorded which). Receptors were obtained from a man aged 35 to 55 who had been exposed to COVID-19. Both conserved end residues are part of each CDR3. A D gene is named only where the DNA matches it firmly. Clone sizes are given selectively: once, few, many, or a class where the clone is expanded.

NA	TRBV7-8	TRBJ2-5	NA	TGTGCCAGCAGCGCCCGTACCTTAATACTACAAGAGACCCAGTACTTC	CASSARTLILQETQYF
NA	TRBV5-5	TRBJ2-7	NA	TGTGCCAGCAGCTTGGCTACGTCCGCCTCCTACGAGCAGTACTTC	CASSLATSASYEQYF
NA	TRBV7-3	TRBJ1-3	NA	TGTGCCAGCAGCCCTGGACACTCTGGAAACACCATATATTTT	CASSPGHSGNTIYF
NA	TRBV5-1	TRBJ2-5	NA	TGCGCCAGTACGCTGATGGGAGCAGAGACCCAGTACTTC	CASTLMGAETQYF
NA	TRBV19	TRBJ2-7	TRBD1	TGTGCCAGTAGCCAATCCCGGGGACAGCAAAGCGAGCAGTACTTC	CASSQSRGQQSEQYF
NA	TRBV28	TRBJ2-5	NA	TGTGCCACCTCGGGGGTTGGAGAGACCCAGTACTTC	CATSGVGETQYF
NA	TRBV13	TRBJ2-7	NA	TGTGCCAGCAGCTCTCGTGGAGGAAGGTACGAGCAGTACTTC	CASSSRGGRYEQYF
NA	TRBV7-9	TRBJ2-7	TRBD2	TGTGCCAGCATGGGACTAACCTCCTACGAGCAGTACTTC	CASMGLTSYEQYF
few	TRBV6-1	TRBJ2-5	NA	TGTGCCAGCAGTGATCCAGCGACGTTCGGAGAGACCCAGTACTTC	CASSDPATFGETQYF
NA	TRBV11-2	TRBJ1-5	NA	TGTGCCAGCAGCTTAGACCGGGGTGGCCAGCCCCAGCATTTT	CASSLDRGGQPQHF
NA	TRBV28	TRBJ1-2	TRBD1	TGTGCCAGTTTATACCGGGACAGGGGGTATGGCTACACCTTC	CASLYRDRGYGYTF
NA	TRBV3-1/TRBV3-2	TRBJ1-5	NA	TGTGCCAGCAGCCAAGATGCTAGGCAGCCCCAGCATTTT	CASSQDARQPQHF
NA	TRBV7-2	TRBJ1-2	NA	TGTGCCAGCAGCTTTCGCGGGTTGGGCTACACCTTC	CASSFRGLGYTF
NA	TRBV10-1	TRBJ1-1	NA	TGCGCCGGCGGGGGCCCTTTGAACACTGAAGCTTTCTTT	CAGGGPLNTEAFF
NA	TRBV7-9	TRBJ2-1	TRBD1	TGTGCCAGCAGCCTCGGGACAGAGTGGTACATGTACAATGAGCAGTTCTTC	CASSLGTEWYMYNEQFF
NA	TRBV19	TRBJ2-1	TRBD2	TGTGCCAGTAGTATCTCTAGCGGACCCTACAATGAGCAGTTCTTC	CASSISSGPYNEQFF
NA	TRBV7-9	TRBJ1-1	NA	TGTGCCAGCAGCTTAGGAGCCGAGCCCACTGAAGCTTTCTTT	CASSLGAEPTEAFF
few	TRBV12-5	TRBJ1-4	NA	TGTGCTAGTGGTTTGCGGGGACACTCTAAAGAAAAACTGTTTTTT	CASGLRGHSKEKLFF
once	TRBV7-3	TRBJ1-3	NA	TGTGCCAGCAGCTTAACGACAGACTCTGGAAACACCATATATTTT	CASSLTTDSGNTIYF
NA	TRBV30	TRBJ1-1	NA	TGTGCCTGGGGGATAGACACTGAAGCTTTCTTT	CAWGIDTEAFF
NA	TRBV18	TRBJ2-2	TRBD2	TGTGCCAGCTCAACCAGGCTAGCGGGAGCCGGGGAGCTGTTTTTT	CASSTRLAGAGELFF
NA	TRBV11-2	TRBJ2-5	NA	TGTGCCAGCAGCTTAGAGTTAGCGAGGAAGACCCAGTACTTC	CASSLELARKTQYF
NA	TRBV11-2	TRBJ2-1	NA	TGTGCCAGCAGCTTGGGAGAAATGGGAGCGAAAGGTAATGAGCAGTTCTTC	CASSLGEMGAKGNEQFF
NA	TRBV5-4	TRBJ2-7	NA	TGTGCCACGCGAAAAACAGGCACCGACTACGAGCAGTACTTC	CATRKTGTDYEQYF
NA	TRBV19	TRBJ1-4	NA	TGTGCCAGTAGTATAGGGGGCGGATTAGGAAATGAAAAACTGTTTTTT	CASSIGGGLGNEKLFF
NA	TRBV3-1/TRBV3-2	TRBJ1-1	NA	TGTGCCAGCAGCCAAGCGGGTACAGGGAAAGCTTTCTTT	CASSQAGTGKAFF
NA	TRBV30	TRBJ1-2	NA	TGTGCCTGGAGTCCTATCTATGGCTACACCTTC	CAWSPIYGYTF
NA	TRBV7-3	TRBJ2-7	NA	TGTGCCAGCAGCTTAGGTGACTATACCTACGAGCAGTACTTC	CASSLGDYTYEQYF
NA	TRBV29-1	TRBJ2-3	NA	TGCAGCGTTCAGTCAGGTCGCACCCACCGGTATTTT	CSVQSGRTHRYF
NA	TRBV5-8	TRBJ2-3	TRBD2	TGTGCCAGCAGACCTAGCGGGATCACAGATACGCAGTATTTT	CASRPSGITDTQYF
NA	TRBV18	TRBJ1-5	NA	TGTGCCAGCTCGCCTGAGGGCCAGCCCCAGCATTTT	CASSPEGQPQHF
NA	TRBV4-1	TRBJ2-1	TRBD2	TGCGCCAGCAGCCAAGACCCCTCTTTGGGACTAGCGTCGAATGAGCAGTTCTTC	CASSQDPSLGLASNEQFF